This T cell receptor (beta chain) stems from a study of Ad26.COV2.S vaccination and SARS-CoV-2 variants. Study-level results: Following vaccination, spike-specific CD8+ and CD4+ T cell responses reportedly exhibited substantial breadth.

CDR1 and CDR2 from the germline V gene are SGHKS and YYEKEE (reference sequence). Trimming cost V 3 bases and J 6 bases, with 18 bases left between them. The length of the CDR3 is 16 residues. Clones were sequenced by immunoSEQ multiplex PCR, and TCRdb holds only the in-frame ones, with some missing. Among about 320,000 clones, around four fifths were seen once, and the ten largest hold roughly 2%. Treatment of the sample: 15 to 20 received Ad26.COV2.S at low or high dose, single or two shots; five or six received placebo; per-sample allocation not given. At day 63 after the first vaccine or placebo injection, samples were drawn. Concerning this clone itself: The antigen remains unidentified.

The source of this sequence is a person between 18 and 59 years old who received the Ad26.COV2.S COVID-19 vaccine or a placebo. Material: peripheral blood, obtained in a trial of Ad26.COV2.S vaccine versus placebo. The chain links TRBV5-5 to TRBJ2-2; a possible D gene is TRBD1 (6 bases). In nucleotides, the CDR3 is TGTGCCAGCAGCTCCCATACCCAGGGGATTCCCGGGGAGCTGTTTTTT. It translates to CASSSHTQGIPGELFF. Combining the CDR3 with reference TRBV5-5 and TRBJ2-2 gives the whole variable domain DAGVTQSPTHLIKTRGQQVTLRCSPISGHKSVSWYQQVLGQGPQFIFQYYEKEERGRGNFPDRFSARQFPNYSSELNVNALLLGDSALYLCASSSHTQGIPGELFFGEGSRLTVL.